This TCR beta chain was recorded in a study of T cell responses to AZD1222 COVID-19 vaccine. Profiled with immunoSEQ multiplex PCR; TCRdb holds only in-frame clones, not every one. Among 140,000 or so clones listed, roughly 91% were seen once. This CDR3 has 15 residues. CDR1 is MRHNA, CDR2 SNTAGT, per germline. The germline V and J ends were trimmed by 6 bases and 5 bases, with 14 bases remaining between them. Here the sequenced sample was peripheral blood, taken 28 days after the second AZD1222 dose. The TCR comes from an adult who received the AZD1222 COVID-19 vaccine. The V call is TRBV6-4, the J call TRBJ1-6, with D perhaps TRBD1 (6 bases). The CDR3 DNA reads as TGTGCCAGCAGCGCCGGCAGGGGTAATAATTCACCCCTCCACTTT. Translation gives CASSAGRGNNSPLHF.